The T cell receptor (beta chain) described here comes from a study of blood T cell repertoires in COVID-19. Overall study: Samples of COVID-19 (acute and convalescent) were obtained from the United States, Italy and Spain. Sources were T cells, B-cell-depleted T cells, or PBMCs; the material itself was cDNA or gDNA.

In the original analysis: Amplification from reference gene primers served as the basis for estimated nucleated cell counts. Clones were read by immunoSEQ multiplex PCR, and TCRdb kept only the in-frame ones, dropping some. For V, J and clone size, that table is used; D and trimming come from the DNA. Of 210,000 or so clones detected, 80% to 90% appear once; the ten largest clones hold roughly a tenth. Losses at the gene ends were 3 bases for V and 8 bases for J; bases not matched to a gene: 8. CDR1 and CDR2 (germline): SGHTA, FQGNSA. The CDR3 runs to 14 residues. V is TRBV7-2 and J is TRBJ1-1; 8 nucleotides align to TRBD1. Sequences were obtained from peripheral blood. This clonotype originated in a woman aged 80 or older with acute or convalescent COVID-19. The CDR3 DNA reads TGTGCCAGCAGCTTTACTACAGGGGGTACAGAAGCTTTCTTT. This gives the protein CASSFTTGGTEAFF.